The rows below give T cell receptor beta chains drawn from one sample of a study of CD8+ T cells in alopecia areata. The assay was immunoSEQ multiplex PCR, and TCRdb's table has in-frame clones only and misses some. The sample has about 190,000 clones, 45% to 75% seen once. Sequenced here: CD4+ T cells sorted from blood, sampled at week 4, from a patient treated with tofacitinib. These receptors originate from a human donor with alopecia areata. The CDR3 runs from the conserved cysteine through the conserved F or W. The D gene is left open where the match is weak. Size tells how often a clone was seen (once, few, many) or the class of an expanded clone, and some rows leave it out.

clone size: once
V gene: TRBV2
D gene: -
J gene: TRBJ2-4
CDR3 protein: CASGRVSKNIQYF
CDR3 DNA: TGTGCCAGCGGCAGGGTGTCCAAAAACATTCAGTACTTC

clone size: -
V gene: TRBV30
D gene: -
J gene: TRBJ1-4
CDR3 protein: CAWSVLANEKLFF
CDR3 DNA: TGTGCCTGGAGTGTTTTGGCTAATGAAAAACTGTTTTTT

clone size: -
V gene: TRBV9
D gene: -
J gene: TRBJ2-3
CDR3 protein: CASSGAQSTDTQYF
CDR3 DNA: TGTGCCAGCAGCGGAGCGCAATCCACAGATACGCAGTATTTT

clone size: -
V gene: TRBV30
D gene: -
J gene: TRBJ2-7
CDR3 protein: CAWSAGNSYEQYF
CDR3 DNA: TGTGCCTGGAGTGCTGGGAACTCCTACGAGCAGTACTTC

clone size: -
V gene: TRBV29-1
D gene: TRBD1
J gene: TRBJ2-4
CDR3 protein: CSVKWSDRGTKNIQYF
CDR3 DNA: TGCAGCGTTAAGTGGAGCGACAGGGGGACCAAAAACATTCAGTACTTC

clone size: -
V gene: TRBV7-2
D gene: -
J gene: TRBJ2-2
CDR3 protein: CASSSRTYGELFF
CDR3 DNA: TGTGCCAGCAGTTCTCGGACTTACGGGGAGCTGTTTTTT

clone size: -
V gene: TRBV5-4
D gene: -
J gene: TRBJ2-5
CDR3 protein: CASSLAGGGTKQETQYF
CDR3 DNA: TGTGCCAGCAGCTTGGCCGGAGGGGGCACCAAACAAGAGACCCAGTACTTC

clone size: -
V gene: TRBV5-6
D gene: -
J gene: TRBJ2-5
CDR3 protein: CASSLDRQETQYF
CDR3 DNA: TGTGCCAGCAGCTTGGACAGACAAGAGACCCAGTACTTC

clone size: -
V gene: TRBV30
D gene: -
J gene: TRBJ1-5
CDR3 protein: CAWSPEEGGIQYQPQHF
CDR3 DNA: TGTGCCTGGAGCCCAGAGGAGGGAGGGATTCAGTATCAGCCCCAGCATTTT

clone size: -
V gene: TRBV2
D gene: -
J gene: TRBJ1-1
CDR3 protein: CASSPRQAVWTEAFF
CDR3 DNA: TGTGCCAGCAGTCCCCGACAGGCGGTGTGGACTGAAGCTTTCTTT

clone size: few
V gene: TRBV30
D gene: -
J gene: TRBJ1-3
CDR3 protein: CAWSAEQGVSGNTIYF
CDR3 DNA: TGTGCCTGGAGTGCCGAACAGGGAGTCTCTGGAAACACCATATATTTT

clone size: few
V gene: TRBV15
D gene: -
J gene: TRBJ2-3
CDR3 protein: CATSEGTDTQYF
CDR3 DNA: TGTGCCACCTCGGAGGGAACGGATACGCAGTATTTT

clone size: few
V gene: TRBV25-1
D gene: TRBD1
J gene: TRBJ2-7
CDR3 protein: CASSGQGRLYEQYF
CDR3 DNA: TGTGCCAGCAGCGGACAGGGGAGGCTCTACGAGCAGTACTTC

clone size: -
V gene: TRBV6-1
D gene: TRBD1
J gene: TRBJ1-5
CDR3 protein: CASETDRGDQPQHF
CDR3 DNA: TGTGCCAGCGAAACGGACAGGGGGGATCAGCCCCAGCATTTT

clone size: -
V gene: TRBV30
D gene: -
J gene: TRBJ1-1
CDR3 protein: CAWSGTALREAFF
CDR3 DNA: TGTGCCTGGAGTGGGACAGCCCTGAGGGAAGCTTTCTTT

clone size: -
V gene: TRBV27
D gene: -
J gene: TRBJ2-7
CDR3 protein: CASSSRVGYEQYF
CDR3 DNA: TGTGCCAGCAGTTCCAGGGTCGGCTACGAGCAGTACTTC

clone size: -
V gene: TRBV4-2
D gene: -
J gene: TRBJ1-5
CDR3 protein: CASSQAKANGNQPQHF
CDR3 DNA: TGTGCCAGCAGCCAAGCTAAGGCGAACGGCAATCAGCCCCAGCATTTT

clone size: -
V gene: TRBV7-2
D gene: TRBD2
J gene: TRBJ2-7
CDR3 protein: CASSLRGLAEGEQYF
CDR3 DNA: TGTGCCAGCAGCTTAAGGGGACTAGCTGAAGGCGAGCAGTACTTC

clone size: few
V gene: TRBV25-1
D gene: -
J gene: TRBJ2-7
CDR3 protein: CASSDQGGSYEQYF
CDR3 DNA: TGTGCCAGCAGTGATCAGGGCGGCTCCTACGAGCAGTACTTC

clone size: few
V gene: TRBV30
D gene: TRBD2
J gene: TRBJ2-3
CDR3 protein: CAWEAGGLDTDTQYF
CDR3 DNA: TGTGCCTGGGAAGCGGGGGGCCTGGACACAGATACGCAGTATTTT

clone size: -
V gene: TRBV7-2
D gene: -
J gene: TRBJ2-1
CDR3 protein: CASSLAGFGPSSYNEQFF
CDR3 DNA: TGTGCCAGCAGCTTAGCAGGGTTTGGGCCGAGCTCCTACAATGAGCAGTTCTTC

clone size: few
V gene: TRBV29-1
D gene: TRBD1
J gene: TRBJ2-7
CDR3 protein: CSVGGRDSYEQYF
CDR3 DNA: TGCAGCGTTGGGGGTCGGGACAGCTACGAGCAGTACTTC

clone size: -
V gene: TRBV6-5
D gene: -
J gene: TRBJ2-7
CDR3 protein: CASSRLGEVDYEQYF
CDR3 DNA: TGTGCCAGTAGTAGACTGGGAGAGGTTGACTACGAGCAGTACTTC

clone size: -
V gene: TRBV27
D gene: -
J gene: TRBJ1-2
CDR3 protein: CASSSVGGPYGYTF
CDR3 DNA: TGTGCCAGCAGTTCGGTGGGAGGGCCCTATGGCTACACCTTC

clone size: -
V gene: TRBV30
D gene: -
J gene: TRBJ2-6
CDR3 protein: CAWSSTLGANVLTF
CDR3 DNA: TGTGCCTGGAGCTCAACTTTGGGGGCCAACGTCCTGACTTTC

clone size: -
V gene: TRBV14
D gene: TRBD1
J gene: TRBJ1-5
CDR3 protein: CASSQDGTGGNQPQHF
CDR3 DNA: TGTGCCAGCAGCCAAGATGGGACAGGAGGCAATCAGCCCCAGCATTTT

clone size: -
V gene: TRBV4-2
D gene: -
J gene: TRBJ2-1
CDR3 protein: CASSQGRSGYEQFF
CDR3 DNA: TGTGCCAGCAGCCAAGGTAGAAGCGGATATGAGCAGTTCTTC